The following is a T cell receptor (beta chain) sequence with its context. This specimen comes from a study of blood T cell repertoires in COVID-19. Study at large: Spain, Italy and the United States supplied samples that represented acute and convalescent COVID-19.

The protocol was immunoSEQ multiplex PCR, while the TCRdb copy is restricted to in-frame clones and leaves out a portion. The data contain approximately 160,000 clones, around 84% of them singletons. Germline V lookup: CDR1 SGHRS, CDR2 YFSETQ. With 4 bases removed from V and 1 base from J, the gap between germline ends came to 11 bases. The CDR3 sequence is 14 residues long. The clonotype was recovered from a woman aged 45-60 years in a cohort sampled during active or convalescent COVID-19. The V gene is TRBV5-1, the J gene TRBJ1-1; weak D call: TRBD1 (6 bases). The sample was peripheral blood. The CDR3 protein is CASSLQQGNTEAFF. CDR3 sequence (DNA): TGCGCCAGCAGCCTTCAACAGGGGAACACTGAAGCTTTCTTT.